The next 7 T cell receptor beta chains were all read from a single sample in a study of T-cell reconstitution after alpha-beta-depleted transplantation in children. This sample's TCRbeta library carried unique molecular identifier barcodes. TCRdb analysed the PCR reads with MiXCR anew, one entry per CDR3 protein. The sample shows just under 250,000 distinct CDR3 sequences, about 26% of them seen only once. This sample comprised PBMCs, obtained before TCRalphabeta/CD19-depleted stem cell transplant. The receptors shown here come from a girl aged 2 to 9 with Fanconi anemia, due to receive a stem cell transplant.

This clonotype has only a few counts. V is TRBV29-1 and J is TRBJ2-3; D is possibly TRBD2 (6 bases). V was cut by 6 bases and J by 1 base, with 14 bases left in between. The CDR3 is made up of 14 amino acids. Germline lookup yields CDR1 SQVTM and CDR2 ANQGSEA. The CDR3 sequence: CSVVREPRTDTQYF. As DNA, the CDR3 is TGCAGCGTCGTACGGGAGCCTCGCACAGATACGCAGTATTTT.

The chain joins TRBV7-6 to TRBJ2-2, with 7 bases that match TRBD2. This CDR3 region has 13 residues. Germline-derived CDR1 and CDR2 are SGHVS and FNYEAQ. V dropped 6 bases and J dropped 7; count of bases not matched to a gene: 5. The CDR3 loop is CASSWAGDGELFF. CDR3 coding DNA: TGTGCCAGCAGTTGGGCGGGGGACGGGGAGCTGTTTTTT.

The chain is built from TRBV6-1 and TRBJ2-1, with 8 bases aligning to TRBD2. V trimming: 2 bases; J trimming: 8 bases; junction bases outside the gene matches: 8. This CDR3 contains 15 residues. Germline CDR1 reads MNHNS; CDR2 reads SASEGT. CDR3 residues: CASSEISGGEDEQFF. CDR3 sequence (DNA): TGTGCCAGCAGTGAAATTTCGGGAGGGGAAGATGAGCAGTTCTTC.

The V and J genes are TRBV20-1 and TRBJ2-5; D ambiguous. The V gene lost 0 bases and the J gene lost 0 bases, with 11 bases spanning the gap. The CDR3 has 15 amino acids. Per the germline V gene, CDR1 is DFQATT and CDR2 is SNEGSKA (reference sequence). The CDR3 DNA follows: TGCAGTGCTAGAGACGGGCATGAGTACCAAGAGACCCAGTACTTC. Encoded protein: CSARDGHEYQETQYF.

This clonotype has ten or more counts. The V and J genes are TRBV6-1 and TRBJ2-7; 11 bases are shared with TRBD2. V shed 4 bases and J 5 bases; nucleotides not matched to a gene: 7. This CDR3 region has 15 residues. The germline V gene encodes CDR1 MNHNS and CDR2 SASEGT. CDR3 sequence reads: CASSASSGGIHEQYF. Here the CDR3 DNA reads TGTGCCAGCAGTGCATCTAGCGGGGGGATCCACGAGCAGTACTTC.

Many counts were recorded for this clonotype. The chain joins TRBV7-9 to TRBJ1-1; no definite D call. The V gene lost 8 bases and the J gene lost 4 bases, with 5 bases spanning the gap. The CDR3 consists of 10 residues. CDR1 and CDR2 (germline): SEHNR, FQNEAQ (reference sequence). CDR3 DNA sequence: TGTGCCAGCGCCGGCACTGAAGCTTTCTTT. Translated, it gives CASAGTEAFF.

A few counts support this clonotype. The V and J genes are TRBV7-9 and TRBJ2-1, with a tentative D call TRBD1 (6 bases). Trimming left V 3 bases short and J 4 bases short, with 16 bases between. Germline CDR1 reads SEHNR; CDR2 reads FQNEAQ (reference sequence). The CDR3 has 16 residues. CDR3 region: CASSFGFQGYYNEQFF. As DNA, the CDR3 is TGTGCCAGCAGCTTTGGGTTCCAGGGGTATTACAATGAGCAGTTCTTC.